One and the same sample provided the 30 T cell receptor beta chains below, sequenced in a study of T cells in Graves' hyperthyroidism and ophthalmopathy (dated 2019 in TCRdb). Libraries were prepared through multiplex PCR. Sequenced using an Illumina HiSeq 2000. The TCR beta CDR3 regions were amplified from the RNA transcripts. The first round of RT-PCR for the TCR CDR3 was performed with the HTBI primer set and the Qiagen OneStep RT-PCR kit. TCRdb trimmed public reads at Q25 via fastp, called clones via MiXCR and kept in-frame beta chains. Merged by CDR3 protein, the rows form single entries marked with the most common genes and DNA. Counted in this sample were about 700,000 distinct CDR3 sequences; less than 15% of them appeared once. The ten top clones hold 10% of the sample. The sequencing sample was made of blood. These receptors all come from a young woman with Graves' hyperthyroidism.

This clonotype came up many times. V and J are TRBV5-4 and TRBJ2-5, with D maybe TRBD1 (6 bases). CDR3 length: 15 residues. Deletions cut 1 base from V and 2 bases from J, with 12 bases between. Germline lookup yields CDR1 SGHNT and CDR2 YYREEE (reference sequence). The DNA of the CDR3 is TGTGCCAGCAGCTTGTTATCGGGACATCAAGAGACCCAGTACTTC. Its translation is CASSLLSGHQETQYF.

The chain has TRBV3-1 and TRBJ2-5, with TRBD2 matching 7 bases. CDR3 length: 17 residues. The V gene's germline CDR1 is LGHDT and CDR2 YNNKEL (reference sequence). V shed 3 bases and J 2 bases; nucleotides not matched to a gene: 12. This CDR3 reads CASSHPRGRAGQETQYF. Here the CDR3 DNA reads TGTGCCAGCAGCCACCCTCGGGGGAGGGCAGGACAAGAGACCCAGTACTTC.

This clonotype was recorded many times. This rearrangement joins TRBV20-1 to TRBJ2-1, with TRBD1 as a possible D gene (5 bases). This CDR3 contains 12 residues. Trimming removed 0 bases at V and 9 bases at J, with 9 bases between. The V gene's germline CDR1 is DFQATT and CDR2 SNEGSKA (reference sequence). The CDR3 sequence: CSARDHDSEQFF. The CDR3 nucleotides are TGCAGTGCTAGAGATCATGACAGTGAGCAGTTCTTC.

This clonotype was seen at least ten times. CDR3 amino acids: CASSQGSAGVYEQYF. In DNA form, the CDR3 reads TGCGCCAGCAGCCAAGGCTCGGCAGGGGTTTACGAGCAGTACTTC. This chain links TRBV4-1 with TRBJ2-7; D is possibly TRBD1 (6 bases). V was clipped by 1 base and J by 4 bases, with 14 bases between them. This CDR3 spans 15 amino acids. CDR1 is MGHRA and CDR2 is YSYEKL in the germline V gene.

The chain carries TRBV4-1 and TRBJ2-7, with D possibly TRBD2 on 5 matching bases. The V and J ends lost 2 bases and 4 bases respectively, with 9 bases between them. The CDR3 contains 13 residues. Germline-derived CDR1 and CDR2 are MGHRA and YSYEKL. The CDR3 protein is CASSQKDSYEQYF. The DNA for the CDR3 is TGCGCCAGCAGCCAAAAGGACTCGTACGAGCAGTACTTC.

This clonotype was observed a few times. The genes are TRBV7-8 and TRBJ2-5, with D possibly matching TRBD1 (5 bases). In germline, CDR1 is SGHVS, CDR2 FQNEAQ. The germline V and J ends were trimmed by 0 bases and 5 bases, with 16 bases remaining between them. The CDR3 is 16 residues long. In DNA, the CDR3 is TGTGCCAGCAGCTTAGCATGGACAAGCCTTGGGGAGACCCAGTACTTC. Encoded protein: CASSLAWTSLGETQYF.

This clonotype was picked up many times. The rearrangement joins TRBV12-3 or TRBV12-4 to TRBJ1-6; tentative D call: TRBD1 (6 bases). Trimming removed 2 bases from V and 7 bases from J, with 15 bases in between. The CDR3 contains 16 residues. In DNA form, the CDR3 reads TGTGCCAGCAGTTTAAATATCGGCCAGGGGAATTCACCCCTCCACTTT. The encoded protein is CASSLNIGQGNSPLHF.

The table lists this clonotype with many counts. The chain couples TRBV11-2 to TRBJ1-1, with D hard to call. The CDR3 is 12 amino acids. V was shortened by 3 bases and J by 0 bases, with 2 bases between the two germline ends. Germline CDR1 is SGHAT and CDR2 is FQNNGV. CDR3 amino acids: CASSFVNTEAFF. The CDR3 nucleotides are TGTGCCAGCAGCTTTGTGAACACTGAAGCTTTCTTT.

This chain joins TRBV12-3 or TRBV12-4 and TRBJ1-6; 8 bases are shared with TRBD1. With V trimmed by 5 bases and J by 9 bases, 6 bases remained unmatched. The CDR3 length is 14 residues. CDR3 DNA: TGTGCCAGCAGTGGACAGGGCGTTAGTTCACCCCTCCACTTT. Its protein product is CASSGQGVSSPLHF.

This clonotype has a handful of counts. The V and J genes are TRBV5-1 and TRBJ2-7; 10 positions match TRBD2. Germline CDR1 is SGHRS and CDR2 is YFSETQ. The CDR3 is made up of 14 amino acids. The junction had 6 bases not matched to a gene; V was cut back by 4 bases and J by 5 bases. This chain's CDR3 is CASSPIAGGHEQYF. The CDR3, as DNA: TGCGCCAGCAGCCCCATAGCGGGAGGCCACGAGCAGTACTTC.

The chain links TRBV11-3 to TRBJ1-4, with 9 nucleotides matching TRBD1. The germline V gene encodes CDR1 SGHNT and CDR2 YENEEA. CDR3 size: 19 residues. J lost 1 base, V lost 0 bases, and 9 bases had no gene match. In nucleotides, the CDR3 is TGTGCCAGCAGCTTAGATCGGAGGACAGGGGAAGTAACTAATGAAAAACTGTTTTTT. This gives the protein CASSLDRRTGEVTNEKLFF.

In nucleotides, the CDR3 is TGTGCCATCAGTGACCCCGACTACGGTACAGATACGCAGTATTTT. Translating gives CAISDPDYGTDTQYF. This chain uses TRBV10-3 with TRBJ2-3; tentatively, D is TRBD2 (5 bases). The CDR3 covers 15 residues. With 3 bases removed from V and 3 bases from J, the gap between germline ends came to 13 bases. Germline V gene data show CDR1 as ENHRY and CDR2 as SYGVKD.

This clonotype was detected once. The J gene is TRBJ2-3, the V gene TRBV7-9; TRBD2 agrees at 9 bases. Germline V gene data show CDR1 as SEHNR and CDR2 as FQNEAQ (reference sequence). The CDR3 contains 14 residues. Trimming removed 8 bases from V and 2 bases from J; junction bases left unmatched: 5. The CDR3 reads CASQLAGYTDTQYF. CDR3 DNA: TGTGCCAGCCAGCTAGCGGGATACACAGATACGCAGTATTTT.

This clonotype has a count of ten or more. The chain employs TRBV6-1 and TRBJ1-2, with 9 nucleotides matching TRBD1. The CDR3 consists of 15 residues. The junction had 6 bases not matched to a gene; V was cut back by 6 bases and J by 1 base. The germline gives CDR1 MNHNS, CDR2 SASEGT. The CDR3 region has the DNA TGTGCCAGCAGATTAACAGGGGGCGATAACTATGGCTACACCTTC. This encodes CASRLTGGDNYGYTF.

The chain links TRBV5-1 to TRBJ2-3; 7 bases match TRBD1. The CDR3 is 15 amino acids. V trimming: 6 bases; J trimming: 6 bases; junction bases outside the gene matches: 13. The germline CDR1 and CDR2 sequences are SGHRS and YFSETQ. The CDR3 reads CASNPWVGGIDTQYF. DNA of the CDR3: TGCGCCAGCAACCCTTGGGTAGGGGGCATCGATACGCAGTATTTT.

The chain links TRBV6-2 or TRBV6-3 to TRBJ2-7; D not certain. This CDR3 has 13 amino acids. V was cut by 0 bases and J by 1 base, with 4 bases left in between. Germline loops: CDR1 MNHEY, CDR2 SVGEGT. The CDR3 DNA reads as TGTGCCAGCAGTTACTCATGGTCCTACGAGCAGTACTTC. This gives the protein CASSYSWSYEQYF.

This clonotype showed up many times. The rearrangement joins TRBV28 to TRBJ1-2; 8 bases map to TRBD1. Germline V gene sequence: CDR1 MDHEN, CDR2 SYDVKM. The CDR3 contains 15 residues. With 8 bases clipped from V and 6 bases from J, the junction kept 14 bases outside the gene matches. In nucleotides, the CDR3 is TGTGCCAGCTACAGGTGGGGACAGGTCGGCCATGGCTACACCTTC. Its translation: CASYRWGQVGHGYTF.

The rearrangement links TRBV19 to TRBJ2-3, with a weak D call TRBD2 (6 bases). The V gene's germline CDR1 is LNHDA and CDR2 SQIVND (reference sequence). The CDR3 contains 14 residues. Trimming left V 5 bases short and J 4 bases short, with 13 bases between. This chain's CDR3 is CASSPRTTADTQYF. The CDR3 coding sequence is TGTGCCAGTAGTCCCAGGACTACAGCAGATACGCAGTATTTT.

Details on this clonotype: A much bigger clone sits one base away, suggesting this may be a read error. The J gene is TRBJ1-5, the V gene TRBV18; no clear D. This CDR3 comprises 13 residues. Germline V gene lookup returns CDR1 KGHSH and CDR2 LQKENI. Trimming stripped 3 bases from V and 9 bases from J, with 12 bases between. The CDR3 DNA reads TGTGCCAGCTCACCTGGCAGCCAAAGGCCCCAGCATTTT. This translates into CASSPGSQRPQHF.

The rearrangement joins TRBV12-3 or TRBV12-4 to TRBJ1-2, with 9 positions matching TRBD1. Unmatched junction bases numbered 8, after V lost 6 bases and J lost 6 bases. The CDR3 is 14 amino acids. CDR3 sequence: CASRWDRVLDGYTF. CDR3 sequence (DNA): TGTGCCAGCAGGTGGGACAGGGTATTGGATGGCTACACCTTC.

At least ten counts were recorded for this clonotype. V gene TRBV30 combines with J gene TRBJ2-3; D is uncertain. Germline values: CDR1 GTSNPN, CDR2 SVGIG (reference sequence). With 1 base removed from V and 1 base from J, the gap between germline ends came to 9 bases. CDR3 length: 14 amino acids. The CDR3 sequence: CAWSAPDGTDTQYF. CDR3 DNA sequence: TGTGCCTGGAGTGCGCCTGATGGCACAGATACGCAGTATTTT. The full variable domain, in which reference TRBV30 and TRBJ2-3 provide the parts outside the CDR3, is SQTIHQWPATLVQPVGSPLSLECTVEGTSNPNLYWYRQAAGRGLQLLFYSVGIGQISSEVPQNLSASRPQDRQFILSSKKLLLSDSGFYLCAWSAPDGTDTQYFGPGTRLTVL.

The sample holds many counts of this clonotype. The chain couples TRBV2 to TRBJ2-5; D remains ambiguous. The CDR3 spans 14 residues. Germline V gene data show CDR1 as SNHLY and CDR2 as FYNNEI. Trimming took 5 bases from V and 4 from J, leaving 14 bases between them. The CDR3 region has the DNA TGTGCCAGCAGTAGTGGTCAACTCGGAGAGACCCAGTACTTC. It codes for CASSSGQLGETQYF.

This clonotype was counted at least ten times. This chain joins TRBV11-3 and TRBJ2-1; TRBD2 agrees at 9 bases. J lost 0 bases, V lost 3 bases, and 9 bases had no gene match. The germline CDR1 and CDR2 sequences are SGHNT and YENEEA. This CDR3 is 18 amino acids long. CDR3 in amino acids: CASSLFLASGVSYNEQFF. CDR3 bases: TGTGCCAGCAGCTTGTTCCTGGCTAGCGGGGTCTCCTACAATGAGCAGTTCTTC. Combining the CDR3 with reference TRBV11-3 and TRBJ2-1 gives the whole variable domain EAGVVQSPRYKIIEKKQPVAFWCNPISGHNTLYWYLQNLGQGPELLIRYENEEAVDDSQLPKDRFSAERLKGVDSTLKIQPAELGDSAVYLCASSLFLASGVSYNEQFFGPGTRLTVL.

CDR3 nucleotide sequence: TGTGCCAGCAGCGGCAGGGGGCATCGGGGGCAGTACTTC. Translating gives CASSGRGHRGQYF. This chain uses TRBV28 with TRBJ2-7; 8 positions agree with TRBD1. The CDR3 extends over 13 amino acids. Trimming removed 6 bases from V and 9 bases from J; junction bases left unmatched: 10. Germline CDR1 MDHEN, CDR2 SYDVKM.

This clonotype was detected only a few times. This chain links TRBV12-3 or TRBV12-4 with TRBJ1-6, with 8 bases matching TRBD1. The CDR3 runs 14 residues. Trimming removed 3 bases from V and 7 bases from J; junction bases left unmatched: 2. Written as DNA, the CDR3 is TGTGCCAGCAGTTTGGGACAGGTGAATTCACCCCTCCACTTT. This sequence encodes CASSLGQVNSPLHF.

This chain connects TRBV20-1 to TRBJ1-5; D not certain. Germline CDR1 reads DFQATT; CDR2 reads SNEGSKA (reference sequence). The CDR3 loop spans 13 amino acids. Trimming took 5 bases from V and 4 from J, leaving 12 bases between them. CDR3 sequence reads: CSAPRTGNQPQHF. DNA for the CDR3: TGCAGTGCTCCGAGAACCGGAAATCAGCCCCAGCATTTT.

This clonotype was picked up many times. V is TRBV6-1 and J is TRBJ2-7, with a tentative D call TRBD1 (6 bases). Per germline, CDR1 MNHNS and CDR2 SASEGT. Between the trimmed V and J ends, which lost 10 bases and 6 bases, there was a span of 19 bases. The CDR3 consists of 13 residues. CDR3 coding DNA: TGTGCCATTCAGGGGCGGCATGCGGGCGAGCAGTACTTC. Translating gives CAIQGRHAGEQYF.

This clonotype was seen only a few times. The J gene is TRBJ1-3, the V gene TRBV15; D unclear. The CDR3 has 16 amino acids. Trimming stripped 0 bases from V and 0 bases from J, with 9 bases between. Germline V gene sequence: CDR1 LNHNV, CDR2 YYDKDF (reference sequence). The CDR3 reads CATSRERPNSGNTIYF. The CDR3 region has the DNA TGTGCCACCAGCAGAGAACGGCCGAACTCTGGAAACACCATATATTTT. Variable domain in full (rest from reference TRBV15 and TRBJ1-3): DAMVIQNPRYQVTQFGKPVTLSCSQTLNHNVMYWYQQKSSQAPKLLFHYYDKDFNNEADTPDNFQSRRPNTSFCFLDIRSPGLGDTAMYLCATSRERPNSGNTIYFGEGSWLTVV.

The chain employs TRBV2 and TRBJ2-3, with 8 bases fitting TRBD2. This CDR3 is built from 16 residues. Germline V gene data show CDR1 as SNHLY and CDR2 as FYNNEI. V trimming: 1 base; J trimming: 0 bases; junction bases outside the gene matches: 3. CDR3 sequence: CASSEEASGSTDTQYF. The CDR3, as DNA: TGTGCCAGCAGTGAAGAGGCTAGCGGGAGCACAGATACGCAGTATTTT.

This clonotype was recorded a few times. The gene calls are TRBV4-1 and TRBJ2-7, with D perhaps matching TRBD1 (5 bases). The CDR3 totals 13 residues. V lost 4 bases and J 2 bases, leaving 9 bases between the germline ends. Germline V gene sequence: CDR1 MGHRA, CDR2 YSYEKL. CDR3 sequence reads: CASSRQMAYEQYF. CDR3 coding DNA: TGCGCCAGCAGCCGACAGATGGCCTACGAGCAGTACTTC.